The sequence of this T cell receptor (beta chain) was determined in a study of blood T cells in healthy people across ages. Overall study findings and caveats: Diversity estimated from one million T cells was considered an underestimate.

After removal of 3 bases from V and 4 bases from J, the junction contained 4 bases not matched to a gene. Germline CDR1 DFQATT, CDR2 SNEGSKA (reference sequence). The CDR3 length is 13 residues. As regards this clonotype: Its specificity is not known.

A second about 7 to 11 cycle PCR used barcoded and J-beta primers. Every sample gave at least 3 million paired-end reads containing CDR3. TCRdb used MiXCR to reprocess the 5' RACE reads, holding one entry per CDR3 protein. The sample has about 780,000 distinct CDR3 sequences; about 42% are singletons. The clonotype originates from a man aged 80 or over in good health. The genes are TRBV20-1 and TRBJ2-7; 9 positions match TRBD2. Sequencing was done on a sample of blood. CDR3 region: CSASPLAGYEQYF. CDR3 sequence (DNA): TGCAGTGCTAGTCCGCTAGCGGGATACGAGCAGTACTTC.